Listed here are 18 T cell receptor beta chains from one sample, sequenced in a study of preoperative IRX-2 immunotherapy in early breast cancer. Documented treatment: preoperative locoregional IRX-2 cytokine immunotherapy. The repertoire was sequenced with immunoSEQ multiplex PCR; TCRdb's copy has only in-frame clones and lacks some. This table has more than 50,000 clones, roughly 94% appearing once. The specimen was collected from a patient treated with IRX-2 immunotherapy. The receptor source for this set is a human donor with breast cancer.

This sequence joins TRBV7-3 and TRBJ1-1; 8 nucleotides align to TRBD1. V lost 5 bases, J lost 3 bases, and 5 bases stayed unmatched. CDR1 and CDR2 from the germline V gene are SGHTA and FQGTGA. This CDR3 has 14 residues. This chain's CDR3 is CASSATGGDTEAFF. CDR3 in DNA: TGTGCCAGCAGCGCCACAGGGGGGGACACTGAAGCTTTCTTT.

This chain uses TRBV29-1 with TRBJ1-1; 7 bases fit TRBD1. In germline, CDR1 is SQVTM, CDR2 ANQGSEA. The CDR3 contains 14 residues. J gave up 0 bases and V 5 bases, and 6 bases lay outside the gene matches. The CDR3 loop is CSVQRQGMNTEAFF. Here the CDR3 DNA reads TGCAGCGTTCAAAGACAGGGCATGAACACTGAAGCTTTCTTT. Drawing the rest from reference TRBV29-1 and TRBJ1-1, the complete variable domain is SAVISQKPSRDICQRGTSLTIQCQVDSQVTMMFWYRQQPGQSLTLIATANQGSEATYESGFVIDKFPISRPNLTFSTLTVSNMSPEDSSIYLCSVQRQGMNTEAFFGQGTRLTVV.

V usage is TRBV19 and J usage is TRBJ1-4; tentative D call: TRBD1 (5 bases). V lost 7 bases, J lost 8 bases, and 23 bases lay in between. The CDR3 is 16 amino acids. From germline, CDR1 is LNHDA and CDR2 SQIVND (reference sequence). The CDR3 nucleotides read TGTGCCAGTATTAAGGTAAAGCGGGGGGTCAGCGAAAAACTGTTTTTT. It yields the protein CASIKVKRGVSEKLFF.

The chain is built from TRBV10-3 and TRBJ2-2; TRBD2 matches 13 bases. Losses at the gene ends were 7 bases for V and 7 bases for J; bases not matched to a gene: 12. This CDR3 spans 17 amino acids. Germline V CDR1 and CDR2: ENHRY, SYGVKD. The CDR3 coding sequence is TGTGCCATCACCCGAACTAGCGGGAGGGCCCTCGACGGGGAGCTGTTTTTT. Its translation is CAITRTSGRALDGELFF.

This rearrangement joins TRBV9 to TRBJ1-2; maybe TRBD1 (5 bases). The germline V and J ends were trimmed by 0 bases and 0 bases, with 9 bases remaining between them. CDR1 is SGDLS, CDR2 YYNGEE, per germline. The CDR3 sequence is 15 residues long. The CDR3 coding sequence is TGTGCCAGCAGCGTAGGGGACGGAGCTAACTATGGCTACACCTTC. Protein product: CASSVGDGANYGYTF.

The chain is built from TRBV5-5 and TRBJ2-3; no clear D gene. Trimming pared 0 bases from V and 7 bases from J, leaving 9 bases between. Germline V gene data show CDR1 as SGHKS and CDR2 as YYEKEE (reference sequence). CDR3 size: 13 residues. CDR3 in amino acids: CASSLVWMNTQYF. The DNA of the CDR3 is TGTGCCAGCAGCTTGGTTTGGATGAATACGCAGTATTTT. Full variable domain (remainder filled in from reference TRBV5-5 and TRBJ2-3): DAGVTQSPTHLIKTRGQQVTLRCSPISGHKSVSWYQQVLGQGPQFIFQYYEKEERGRGNFPDRFSARQFPNYSSELNVNALLLGDSALYLCASSLVWMNTQYFGPGTRLTVL.

The chain carries TRBV5-4 and TRBJ2-1; D is uncertain. CDR1 and CDR2 from the germline V gene are SGHNT and YYREEE (reference sequence). V dropped 0 bases and J dropped 5 bases, with 3 bases sitting between them. CDR3 size: 12 residues. The CDR3 reads CASSLGHNEQFF. The CDR3 nucleotides are TGTGCCAGCAGCTTGGGCCACAATGAGCAGTTCTTC.

The rearrangement joins TRBV11-3 to TRBJ1-4; D not resolved. The CDR3 covers 15 residues. Trimming removed 5 bases at V and 8 bases at J, with 18 bases between. The germline V gene encodes CDR1 SGHNT and CDR2 YENEEA. CDR3 bases: TGTGCCAGCAGCCCAAGTCCCGGGCGAGGGGAAAAACTGTTTTTT. Translating it yields CASSPSPGRGEKLFF.

V gene TRBV7-3 combines with J gene TRBJ2-6; 10 bases are a match to TRBD2. This CDR3 spans 18 amino acids. Germline CDR1 is SGHTA and CDR2 is FQGTGA. The trim removed 2 bases at V and 4 bases at J, leaving 8 bases unmatched. CDR3 in DNA: TGTGCCAGCAGCTTATTCCTGGGACTAGCGTTCGGGGCCAACGTCCTGACTTTC. Protein sequence: CASSLFLGLAFGANVLTF.

The chain has TRBV9 and TRBJ2-5; D remains ambiguous. With 3 bases removed from V and 1 base from J, the gap between germline ends came to 10 bases. Germline CDR1 and CDR2: SGDLS and YYNGEE. CDR3 length: 14 residues. CDR3 region: CASSAHKAQETQYF. In DNA form, the CDR3 reads TGTGCCAGCAGCGCCCACAAGGCCCAAGAGACCCAGTACTTC. Combining the CDR3 with reference TRBV9 and TRBJ2-5 gives the whole variable domain DSGVTQTPKHLITATGQRVTLRCSPRSGDLSVYWYQQSLDQGLQFLIQYYNGEERAKGNILERFSAQQFPDLHSELNLSSLELGDSALYFCASSAHKAQETQYFGPGTRLLVL.

The chain recombines TRBV19 with TRBJ2-2; D is uncertain. V was shortened by 6 bases and J by 7 bases, with 9 bases between the two germline ends. CDR1 is LNHDA and CDR2 is SQIVND in the germline V gene (reference sequence). CDR3 length equals 12 residues. The CDR3 loop reads CASSPTGGELFF. CDR3 DNA: TGTGCCAGTAGCCCGACCGGCGGGGAGCTGTTTTTT.

The gene calls are TRBV21-1 and TRBJ2-5; TRBD1, as called in the table, went unchecked against the DNA. TRBV21-1 is a recognized pseudogene. This CDR3 contains 16 residues. Here the CDR3 DNA reads TGTGCCAGCAGCAAAGCGCTTGGGGCAGAAAGAGAGACCCAGTACTTC. Translated: CASSKALGAERETQYF.

The J gene is TRBJ1-4, the V gene TRBV15; D perhaps matches TRBD1 (6 bases). The germline V gene has CDR1 LNHNV and CDR2 YYDKDF (reference sequence). V was trimmed by 3 bases and J by 5 bases, leaving 10 bases between them. This CDR3 is built from 14 residues. For the CDR3, the DNA is TGTGCCACCAGCAGTCCCGGGACAAATGAAAAACTGTTTTTT. Residues: CATSSPGTNEKLFF.

This chain connects TRBV6-5 to TRBJ2-5; D unclear. Trimming removed 0 bases from V and 5 bases from J, with 10 bases in between. Germline CDR1 and CDR2: MNHEY and SVGAGI. The CDR3 loop spans 14 amino acids. The CDR3 DNA reads as TGTGCCAGCAGTTACTCGGGTGTCTGGGAGACCCAGTACTTC. This gives the protein CASSYSGVWETQYF.

This chain links TRBV5-1 with TRBJ2-6; 8 nucleotides match TRBD1. With 4 bases clipped from V and 0 bases from J, the junction kept 9 bases outside the gene matches. This CDR3 has 18 residues. Germline CDR1 SGHRS, CDR2 YFSETQ. CDR3 DNA sequence: TGCGCCAGCAGCACGTACGGGACAGGAGACTCTGGGGCCAACGTCCTGACTTTC. It is translated as CASSTYGTGDSGANVLTF. Full variable domain (remainder filled in from reference TRBV5-1 and TRBJ2-6): KAGVTQTPRYLIKTRGQQVTLSCSPISGHRSVSWYQQTPGQGLQFLFEYFSETQRNKGNFPGRFSGRQFSNSRSEMNVSTLELGDSALYLCASSTYGTGDSGANVLTFGAGSRLTVL.

The chain combines TRBV5-8 with TRBJ2-1, with a possible D match to TRBD1 (5 bases). V was shortened by 0 bases and J by 6 bases, with 13 bases between the two germline ends. The CDR3 is 15 residues long. Germline V lookup: CDR1 SGHTS, CDR2 YDEGEE. The DNA of the CDR3 is TGTGCCAGCAGCTTGGCTCTAGGACACCCCAATGAGCAGTTCTTC. Encoded protein: CASSLALGHPNEQFF. Using reference TRBV5-8 and TRBJ2-1 for the parts outside the CDR3, the full variable domain is EAGVTQSPTHLIKTRGQQATLRCSPISGHTSVYWYQQALGLGLQFLLWYDEGEERNRGNFPPRFSGRQFPNYSSELNVNALELEDSALYLCASSLALGHPNEQFFGPGTRLTVL.

The rearrangement uses TRBV7-9 and TRBJ2-5, with D tentatively TRBD1 or TRBD2 (5 bases each). CDR1 is SEHNR and CDR2 is FQNEAQ in the germline V gene (reference sequence). The CDR3 contains 14 residues. The ends were cut back, 3 bases at V and 7 bases at J, with 15 bases in the middle. This chain's CDR3 is CASSFSGTGRTQYF. CDR3 nucleotides: TGTGCCAGCAGCTTCTCCGGGACCGGTCGGACCCAGTACTTC.

This sequence joins TRBV11-2 and TRBJ1-2; D call uncertain. Trimming cost V 0 bases and J 0 bases, with 11 bases left between them. Germline lookup yields CDR1 SGHAT and CDR2 FQNNGV. The CDR3 totals 16 residues. CDR3 in DNA: TGTGCCAGCAGCTTAGATTTCCCCATAACTAACTATGGCTACACCTTC. Translating gives CASSLDFPITNYGYTF.